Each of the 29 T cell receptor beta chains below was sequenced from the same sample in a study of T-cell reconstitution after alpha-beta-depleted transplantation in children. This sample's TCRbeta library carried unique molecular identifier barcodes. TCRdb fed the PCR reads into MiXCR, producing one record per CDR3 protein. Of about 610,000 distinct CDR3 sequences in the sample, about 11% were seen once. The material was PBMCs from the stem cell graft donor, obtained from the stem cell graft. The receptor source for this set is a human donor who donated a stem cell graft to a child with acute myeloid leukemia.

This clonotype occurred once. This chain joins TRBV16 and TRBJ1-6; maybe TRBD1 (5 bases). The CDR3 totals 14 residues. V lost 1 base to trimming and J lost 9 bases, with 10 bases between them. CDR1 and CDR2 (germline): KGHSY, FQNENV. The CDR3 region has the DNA TGTGCCAGCAGCCAATGGGACGGCCTTTCACCCCTCCACTTT. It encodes CASSQWDGLSPLHF.

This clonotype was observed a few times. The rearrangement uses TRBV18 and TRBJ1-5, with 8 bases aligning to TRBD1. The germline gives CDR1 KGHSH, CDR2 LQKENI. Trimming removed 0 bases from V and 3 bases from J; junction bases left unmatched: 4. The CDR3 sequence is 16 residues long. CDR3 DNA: TGTGCCAGCTCACCACCGGGACAGGTTAACAATCAGCCCCAGCATTTT. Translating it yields CASSPPGQVNNQPQHF.

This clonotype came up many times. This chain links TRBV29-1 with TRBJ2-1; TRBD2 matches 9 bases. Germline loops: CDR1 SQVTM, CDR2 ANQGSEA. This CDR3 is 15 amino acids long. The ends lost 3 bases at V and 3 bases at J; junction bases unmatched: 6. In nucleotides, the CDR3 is TGCAGCGTTGATAGTAGCGGGAGTGTCTACAATGAGCAGTTCTTC. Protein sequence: CSVDSSGSVYNEQFF.

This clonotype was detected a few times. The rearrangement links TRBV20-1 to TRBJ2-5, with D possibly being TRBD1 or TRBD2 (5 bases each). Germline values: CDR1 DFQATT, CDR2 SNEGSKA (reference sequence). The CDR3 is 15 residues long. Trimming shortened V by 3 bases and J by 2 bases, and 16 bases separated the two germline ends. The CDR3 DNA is TGCAGTGCTAGTCGGTCGAGGGGCCCTCAAGAGACCCAGTACTTC. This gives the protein CSASRSRGPQETQYF.

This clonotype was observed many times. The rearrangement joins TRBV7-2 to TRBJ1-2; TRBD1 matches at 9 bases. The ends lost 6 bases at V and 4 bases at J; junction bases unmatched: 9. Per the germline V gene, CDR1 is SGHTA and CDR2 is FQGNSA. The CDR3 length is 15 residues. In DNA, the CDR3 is TGTGCCAGCAGACCCGACCGGGACAGGGTCTATGGCTACACCTTC. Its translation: CASRPDRDRVYGYTF.

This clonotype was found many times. CDR3 in amino acids: CASSFDRTYNEQFF. In DNA form, the CDR3 reads TGTGCCAGCAGTTTTGACAGGACCTACAATGAGCAGTTCTTC. The rearrangement uses TRBV12-3 or TRBV12-4 and TRBJ2-1, with a weak D call TRBD1 (6 bases). Trimming pared 3 bases from V and 2 bases from J, leaving 8 bases between. The length of the CDR3 is 14 residues.

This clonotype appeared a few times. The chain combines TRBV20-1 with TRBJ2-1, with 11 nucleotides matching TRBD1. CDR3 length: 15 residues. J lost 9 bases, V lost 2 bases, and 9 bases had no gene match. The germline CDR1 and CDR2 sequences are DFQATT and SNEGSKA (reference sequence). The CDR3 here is CSARRTGGGVGEQFF. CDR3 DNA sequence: TGCAGTGCTAGAAGGACAGGGGGCGGGGTGGGTGAGCAGTTCTTC.

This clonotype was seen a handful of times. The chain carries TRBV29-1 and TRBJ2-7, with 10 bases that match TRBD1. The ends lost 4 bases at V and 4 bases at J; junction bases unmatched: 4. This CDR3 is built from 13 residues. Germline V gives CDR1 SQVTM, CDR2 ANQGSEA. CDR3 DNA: TGCAGCGTTGGGGGACAGGGGAAATACGAGCAGTACTTC. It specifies CSVGGQGKYEQYF.

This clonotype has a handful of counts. The CDR3 DNA reads TGTGCCAGCAGTTCTCCGGGACAGGGGGCGACGAGGACCTACGAGCAGTACTTC. This sequence encodes CASSSPGQGATRTYEQYF. This chain links TRBV28 with TRBJ2-7; 12 nucleotides line up with TRBD1. The CDR3 length is 18 residues. J was trimmed by 2 bases and V by 4 bases; bases with no gene match: 12. Germline assignment: CDR1 MDHEN and CDR2 SYDVKM.

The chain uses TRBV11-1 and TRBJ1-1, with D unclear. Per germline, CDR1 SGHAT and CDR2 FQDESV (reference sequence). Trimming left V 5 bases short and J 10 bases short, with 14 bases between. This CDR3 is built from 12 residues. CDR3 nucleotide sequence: TGTGCCAGCAGCGCGGCCTCGTCCGGAGCTTTCTTT. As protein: CASSAASSGAFF. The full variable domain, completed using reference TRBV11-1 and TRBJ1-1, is EAEVAQSPRYKITEKSQAVAFWCDPISGHATLYWYRQILGQGPELLVQFQDESVVDDSQLPKDRFSAERLKGVDSTLKIQPAELGDSAMYLCASSAASSGAFFGQGTRLTVV.

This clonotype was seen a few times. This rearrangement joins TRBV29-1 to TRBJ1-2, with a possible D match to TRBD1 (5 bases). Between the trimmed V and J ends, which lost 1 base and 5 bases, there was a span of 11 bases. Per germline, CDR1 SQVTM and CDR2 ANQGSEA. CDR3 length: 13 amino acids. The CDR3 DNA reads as TGCAGCGTTGAAGGGGAAGGGGTATATGGCTACACCTTC. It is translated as CSVEGEGVYGYTF.

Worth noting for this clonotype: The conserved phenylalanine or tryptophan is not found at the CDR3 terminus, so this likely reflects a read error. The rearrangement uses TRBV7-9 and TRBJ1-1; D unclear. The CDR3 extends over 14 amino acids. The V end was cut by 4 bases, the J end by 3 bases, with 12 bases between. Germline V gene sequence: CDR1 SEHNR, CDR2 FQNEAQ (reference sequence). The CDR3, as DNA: TGTGCCAGCAGCTGGGGATTTTATGACACTGAAGCTTTCCTT. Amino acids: CASSWGFYDTEAFL.

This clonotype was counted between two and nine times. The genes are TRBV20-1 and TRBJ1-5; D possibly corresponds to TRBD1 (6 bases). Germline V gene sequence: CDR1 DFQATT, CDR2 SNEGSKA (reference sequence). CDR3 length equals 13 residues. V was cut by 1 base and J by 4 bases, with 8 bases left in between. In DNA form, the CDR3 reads TGCAGTGCTAGAGGGACAGATAATCAGCCCCAGCATTTT. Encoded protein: CSARGTDNQPQHF.

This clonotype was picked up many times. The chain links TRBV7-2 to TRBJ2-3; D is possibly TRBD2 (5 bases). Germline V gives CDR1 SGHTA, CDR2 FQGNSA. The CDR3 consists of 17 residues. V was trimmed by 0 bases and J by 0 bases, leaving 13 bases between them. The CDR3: CASSLASGGRSTDTQYF. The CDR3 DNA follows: TGTGCCAGCAGCTTAGCTTCCGGCGGGCGAAGCACAGATACGCAGTATTTT. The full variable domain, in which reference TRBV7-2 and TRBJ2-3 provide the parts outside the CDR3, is GAGVSQSPSNKVTEKGKDVELRCDPISGHTALYWYRQSLGQGLEFLIYFQGNSAPDKSGLPSDRFSAERTGGSVSTLTIQRTQQEDSAVYLCASSLASGGRSTDTQYFGPGTRLTVL.

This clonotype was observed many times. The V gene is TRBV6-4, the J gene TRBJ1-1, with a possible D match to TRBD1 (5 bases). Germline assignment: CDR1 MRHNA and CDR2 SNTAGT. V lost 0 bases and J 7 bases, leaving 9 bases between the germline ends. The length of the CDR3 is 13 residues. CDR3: CASSDSTGREAFF. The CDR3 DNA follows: TGTGCCAGCAGTGACTCTACAGGACGTGAAGCTTTCTTT.

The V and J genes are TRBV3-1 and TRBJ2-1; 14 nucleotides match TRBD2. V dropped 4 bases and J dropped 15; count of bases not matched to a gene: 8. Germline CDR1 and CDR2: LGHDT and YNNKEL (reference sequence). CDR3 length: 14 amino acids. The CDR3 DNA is TGTGCCAGCAGCCTGGGACTAGCGGGAGCGGAGGGGTTCTTC. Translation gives CASSLGLAGAEGFF.

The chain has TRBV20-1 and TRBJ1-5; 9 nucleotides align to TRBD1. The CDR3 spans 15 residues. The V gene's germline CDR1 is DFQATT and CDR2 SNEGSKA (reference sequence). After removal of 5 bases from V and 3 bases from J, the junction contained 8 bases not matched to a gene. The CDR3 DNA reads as TGCAGTGCTCGCTCCGGACAGGGGCCCAATCAGCCCCAGCATTTT. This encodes CSARSGQGPNQPQHF.

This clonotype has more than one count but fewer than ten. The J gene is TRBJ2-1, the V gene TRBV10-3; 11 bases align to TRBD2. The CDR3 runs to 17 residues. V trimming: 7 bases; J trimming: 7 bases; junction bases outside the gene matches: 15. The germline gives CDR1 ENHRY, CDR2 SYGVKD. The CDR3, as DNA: TGTGCCATCACCCCAAACCCACTAGCGGGAGTGGAGAATGAGCAGTTCTTC. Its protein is CAITPNPLAGVENEQFF.

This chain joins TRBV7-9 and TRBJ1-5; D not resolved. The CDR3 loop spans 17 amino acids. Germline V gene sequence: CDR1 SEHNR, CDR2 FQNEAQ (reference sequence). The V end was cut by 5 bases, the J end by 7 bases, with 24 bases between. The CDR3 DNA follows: TGTGCCAGCAGCCCCACGACGGGCCCCGTGATCGGGCAGCCCCAGCATTTT. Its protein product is CASSPTTGPVIGQPQHF.

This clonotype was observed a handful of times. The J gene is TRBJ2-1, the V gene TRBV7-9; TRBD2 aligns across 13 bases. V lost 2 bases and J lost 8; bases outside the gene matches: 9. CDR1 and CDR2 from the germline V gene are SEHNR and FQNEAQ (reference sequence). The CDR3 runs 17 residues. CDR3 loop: CASSLSTGLAGEDEQFF. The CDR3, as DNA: TGTGCCAGCAGCTTATCCACAGGACTAGCGGGAGAGGATGAGCAGTTCTTC.

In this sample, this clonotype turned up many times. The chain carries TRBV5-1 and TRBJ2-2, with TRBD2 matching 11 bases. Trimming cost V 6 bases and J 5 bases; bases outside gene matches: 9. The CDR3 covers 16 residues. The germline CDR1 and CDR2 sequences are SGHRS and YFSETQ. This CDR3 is CASTHARLAGTGELFF. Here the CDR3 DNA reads TGCGCCAGCACCCATGCCCGACTAGCGGGGACCGGGGAGCTGTTTTTT.

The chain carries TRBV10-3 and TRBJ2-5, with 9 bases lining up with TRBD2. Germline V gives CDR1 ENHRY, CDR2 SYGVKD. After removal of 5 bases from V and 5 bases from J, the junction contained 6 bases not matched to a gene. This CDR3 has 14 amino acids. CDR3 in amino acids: CAISRTSVGETQYF. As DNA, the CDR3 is TGTGCCATCAGTCGGACTAGCGTGGGTGAGACCCAGTACTTC.

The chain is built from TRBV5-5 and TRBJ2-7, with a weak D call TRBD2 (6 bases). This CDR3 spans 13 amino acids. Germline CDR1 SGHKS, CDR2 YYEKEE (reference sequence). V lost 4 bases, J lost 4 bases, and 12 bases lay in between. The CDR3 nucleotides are TGTGCCAGCAGCACCGGGACTTATTACGAGCAGTACTTC. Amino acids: CASSTGTYYEQYF.

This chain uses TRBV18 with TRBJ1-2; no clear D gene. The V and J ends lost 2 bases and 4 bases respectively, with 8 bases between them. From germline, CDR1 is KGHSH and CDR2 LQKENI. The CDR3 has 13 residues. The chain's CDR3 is CASSPSETYGYTF. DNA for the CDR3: TGTGCCAGCTCACCATCAGAAACCTATGGCTACACCTTC.

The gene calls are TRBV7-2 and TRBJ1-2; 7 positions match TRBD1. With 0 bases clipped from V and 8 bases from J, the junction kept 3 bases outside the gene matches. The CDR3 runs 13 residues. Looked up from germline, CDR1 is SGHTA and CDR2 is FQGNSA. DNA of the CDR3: TGTGCCAGCAGCTTAGCAGGGGGCCAAGGCTACACCTTC. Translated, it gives CASSLAGGQGYTF.

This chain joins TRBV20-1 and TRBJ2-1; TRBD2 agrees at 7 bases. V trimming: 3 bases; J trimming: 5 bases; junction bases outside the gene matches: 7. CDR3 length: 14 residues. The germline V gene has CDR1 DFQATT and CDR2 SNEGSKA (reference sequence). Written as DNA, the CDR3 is TGCAGTGCTAGCTTAATAGCGGGCAACAATGAGCAGTTCTTC. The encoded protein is CSASLIAGNNEQFF.

The CDR3 reads CSAYLHSGTSGANEQFF. For the CDR3, the DNA is TGCAGTGCATACCTCCATTCCGGGACTAGCGGGGCTAATGAGCAGTTCTTC. The rearrangement links TRBV20-1 to TRBJ2-1; 13 bases are a match to TRBD2. Germline CDR1 is DFQATT and CDR2 is SNEGSKA (reference sequence). The CDR3 spans 17 residues. The V segment lost 6 bases and the J segment 7 bases; nucleotides outside the gene matches: 15.

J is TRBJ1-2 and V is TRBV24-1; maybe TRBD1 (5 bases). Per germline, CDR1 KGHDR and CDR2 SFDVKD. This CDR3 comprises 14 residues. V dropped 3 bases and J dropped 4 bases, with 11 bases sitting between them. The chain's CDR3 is CATSDTGESYGYTF. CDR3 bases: TGTGCCACCAGTGATACGGGGGAGAGCTATGGCTACACCTTC.

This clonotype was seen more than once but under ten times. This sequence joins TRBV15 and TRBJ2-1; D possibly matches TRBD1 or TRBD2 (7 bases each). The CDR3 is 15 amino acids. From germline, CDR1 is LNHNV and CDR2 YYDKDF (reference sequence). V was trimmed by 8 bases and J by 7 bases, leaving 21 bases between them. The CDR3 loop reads CATDSGGRAENEQFF. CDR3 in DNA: TGTGCCACCGATTCAGGGGGGAGGGCCGAAAATGAGCAGTTCTTC.